What follows are 5 T cell receptor beta chains derived from one specimen sequenced in a study of siplizumab effects on memory and regulatory T cells. This table comes from immunoSEQ multiplex PCR, and its TCRdb copy is limited to in-frame clones, with some not included. The sample has some 62,000 clones, around four fifths seen once; the top ten hold around 3.8%. Sequencing was carried out using memory CD4+ T cells sorted from blood. These receptors all come from a human donor in good health.

This clone was seen only once. The V gene is TRBV4-2, the J gene TRBJ2-3; possibly TRBD1 or TRBD2 for D (5 bases each). The length of the CDR3 is 13 residues. V lost 1 base and J 9 bases, leaving 11 bases between the germline ends. CDR1 LGHNA and CDR2 YNFKEQ come from the germline V gene. In nucleotides, the CDR3 is TGTGCCAGCAGCCAAGCCGGGGCTAGCACGCAGTATTTT. Protein: CASSQAGASTQYF.

The table lists this clone with a few counts. The rearrangement joins TRBV6-5 to TRBJ2-1; 8 bases map to TRBD2. V shed 7 bases, J shed 6 bases, and the junction held 11 bases outside the gene matches. CDR1 and CDR2 from the germline V gene are MNHEY and SVGAGI. The length of the CDR3 is 15 residues. Here the CDR3 DNA reads TGTGCCAGCACCCCCCGGGGGGGGGCCCCCAATGAGCAGTTCTTC. The encoded protein is CASTPRGGAPNEQFF.

This chain uses TRBV19 with TRBJ1-1, with D unclear. CDR1 LNHDA and CDR2 SQIVND come from the germline V gene (reference sequence). Trimming removed 2 bases at V and 4 bases at J, with 8 bases between. The CDR3 is made up of 13 amino acids. The CDR3 spells CASSITAGTEAFF. The CDR3 region has the DNA TGTGCCAGTAGTATAACGGCGGGCACTGAAGCTTTCTTT. Full variable domain (remainder filled in from reference TRBV19 and TRBJ1-1): DGGITQSPKYLFRKEGQNVTLSCEQNLNHDAMYWYRQDPGQGLRLIYYSQIVNDFQKGDIAEGYSVSREKKESFPLTVTSAQKNPTAFYLCASSITAGTEAFFGQGTRLTVV.

The rearrangement joins TRBV29-1 to TRBJ2-7; the match to TRBD2 covers 9 bases. The V gene's germline CDR1 is SQVTM and CDR2 ANQGSEA. Unmatched junction bases numbered 7, after V lost 5 bases and J lost 2 bases. This CDR3 has 14 amino acids. The CDR3 DNA is TGCAGCGTTAAACCCGGGACTAGCACCTACGAGCAGTACTTC. This gives the protein CSVKPGTSTYEQYF.

The chain's CDR3 is CASSRGQGHEQFF. As DNA, the CDR3 is TGTGCCAGCAGCCGAGGCCAGGGCCATGAGCAGTTCTTC. The chain carries TRBV7-3 and TRBJ2-1; D is perhaps TRBD1 (5 bases). V was cut by 5 bases and J by 8 bases, with 13 bases left in between. The CDR3 contains 13 residues. Germline V lookup: CDR1 SGHTA, CDR2 FQGTGA.